The TCR beta chain under discussion was sequenced for a study of response to subunit inactivated influenza vaccine. Points from the study as a whole: The authors suggested that every seasonal influenza vaccination recruits few new T cells.

TCRdb ran MiXCR on the RT-PCR reads and lists one entry per CDR3 protein. The sample lists hundreds of thousands of distinct CDR3 sequences, over 10% seen once, with roughly 14% in the top ten. There are 15 residues in the CDR3. Germline assignment: CDR1 SQVTM and CDR2 ANQGSEA. Trimming removed 4 bases from V and 2 bases from J, with 15 bases in between. About this clonotype: Antigen: not known. A much bigger clone sits one base away, suggesting this may be a read error.

V gene TRBV29-1 combines with J gene TRBJ2-1; TRBD2 might be the D (5 bases). The sequencing used PBMCs from blood, collected about 6 weeks after vaccination. The sequence was collected from a man between 50 and 59 years old who received an inactivated influenza vaccine. CDR3: CSVAVSGSAYNEQFF. The CDR3 nucleotides are TGCAGCGTTGCTGTGTCGGGGAGTGCCTACAATGAGCAGTTCTTC.